This T cell receptor beta chain comes out of a study of blood T cells in healthy people across ages (dated by TCRdb to the mid-2010s). Notes on the research overall: In model experiments, template switching captured about one uniquely barcoded TCR beta cDNA molecule for every two T cells. The study analyzed two additional independent replicas of 1 million unique cDNA reads from the same blood draw for two donors, one aged 18 to 30 and one aged 80 or older. The donors were divided into four age groups: young (average roughly 15 years), middle-aged (approximately 39), aged (around 67) and long-lived (roughly 88). To avoid experimental bias, donors of different ages were distributed randomly across sequencing lanes. Using deep sequencing normalized with unique cDNA molecular identifiers, the study measured how TCR beta repertoire diversity changes with age.

What the work shows at the level of the full study, not this receptor alone: Estimates of total diversity based on one million sequenced T cells were regarded as lower bounds and as underestimates. Compared with the aged group, more naive CD4+ T cells, fewer expanded clones and increased TCR diversity were shown by the long-lived group, suggesting age selection. The CMV infection status of donors was not known, potentially confounding age-related changes in expanded clonotypes. There was a strong correlation between observed TCR beta diversity and the percentage of naive T cells measured by flow cytometry. Bulk unsorted PBMC profiling prevented conclusive comparison of naive and antigen-experienced compartments. As age increased, observed TCR beta diversity per million T cells dropped in a roughly linear way, and a significant reduction was already evident by age 40.

Systemically healthy Caucasian individuals from Russia, 39 in total and aged about 6 to 100 years, were included as donors. Each donor gave ten milliliters of peripheral blood, drawn into EDTA-treated Vacutainer tubes. Ficoll-Paque density-gradient centrifugation was used to isolate PBMCs, with at least 6.5 million per sample. Total RNA was extracted from PBMCs with Trizol reagent, with at least 6 micrograms obtained per sample. The percentages of naive CD45RAhigh/CD27high T cells were determined by flow cytometry on a PBMC aliquot from every donor. In regard to this clonotype: The clone's antigen remains unknown. No much larger clone is present one base from it, and per-base qualities are unavailable.

The germline V end is reduced by 4 bases and the J end by 8 bases; junction bases left unmatched: 10. The germline V gene (reference sequence) yields MNHNY for CDR1 and SVGAGI for CDR2. The CDR3 runs 16 residues from the cysteine to the phenylalanine. The sequence is cut down to CDR3 DNA, 48 bases in frame from base 1. Library preparation was by 5' RACE. Sequencer: Illumina HiSeq 2500. The second PCR ran for about 7 to 11 cycles and used a J-beta primer mix along with a sample-barcoded 5' primer. A template-switch 5' adaptor carrying 12 random nucleotides introduced a unique molecular identifier onto each TCR beta cDNA molecule. Each sample yielded at least 3 million CDR3-containing paired-end reads. The Mint cDNA synthesis kit, primed by a TRBC-specific oligonucleotide, was used to synthesize first-strand cDNA from all RNA. All cDNA was treated with uracil-DNA glycosylase and then went through a first 18-cycle PCR with the universal primers M1SS and BC2_uni_R. The original methods were these. For normalization, 1 million high-quality reads, each with a distinct molecular identifier, were randomly selected from each sample. Reads sharing molecular identifiers were discarded rather than binned into consensus sequences. MiTCR, run with a Q25 quality threshold and the strictest error-elimination algorithm, handled CDR3 identification, clonotype clustering and error correction. A nonparametric unseen species model with Euler transformation was used to estimate a lower bound on total TCR beta diversity. Using fastp at Q25 and MiXCR, TCRdb reprocessed the public reads and kept productive beta chains. Rows matching on CDR3 protein sequence are summarized as one entry with the most common DNA and genes. The V and J calls follow TCRdb's processing rather than the paper's. The table for this sample lists about 1.6 million distinct CDR3 sequences; almost 35% of them were counted only once. The ten largest clones represent around 11% of the sample.

Source material: blood. This receptor was obtained from a woman under 40 in good health. The chain is assembled from TRBV6-6 and TRBJ2-1; TRBD2 matches 11 bases in the middle. At the DNA level, the sequence is TGTGCCAGCAGTTCCGGTAGCGGGGGGGCTTTCGATGAGCAGTTCTTC. It translates as CASSSGSGGAFDEQFF.